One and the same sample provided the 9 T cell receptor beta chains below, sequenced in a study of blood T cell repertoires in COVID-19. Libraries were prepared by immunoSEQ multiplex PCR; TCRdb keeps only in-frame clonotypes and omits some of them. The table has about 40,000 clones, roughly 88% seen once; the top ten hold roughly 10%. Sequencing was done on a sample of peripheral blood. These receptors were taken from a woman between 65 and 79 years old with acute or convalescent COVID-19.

The CDR3 spells CASSELGQGNTGELFF. CDR3 in DNA: TGTGCCAGCAGTGAACTTGGACAGGGGAACACCGGGGAGCTGTTTTTT. This chain uses TRBV2 with TRBJ2-2, with TRBD1 identical over 8 bases. V was clipped by 2 bases and J by 1 base; unmatched bases: 3. The CDR3 spans 16 residues. The germline V gene has CDR1 SNHLY and CDR2 FYNNEI.

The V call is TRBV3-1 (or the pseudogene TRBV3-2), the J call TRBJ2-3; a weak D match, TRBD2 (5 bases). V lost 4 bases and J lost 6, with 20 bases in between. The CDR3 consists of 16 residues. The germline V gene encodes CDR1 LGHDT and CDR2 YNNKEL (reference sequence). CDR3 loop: CASSRAGRRGGDTQYF. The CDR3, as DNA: TGTGCCAGCAGCCGGGCGGGTCGTCGCGGTGGGGATACGCAGTATTTT.

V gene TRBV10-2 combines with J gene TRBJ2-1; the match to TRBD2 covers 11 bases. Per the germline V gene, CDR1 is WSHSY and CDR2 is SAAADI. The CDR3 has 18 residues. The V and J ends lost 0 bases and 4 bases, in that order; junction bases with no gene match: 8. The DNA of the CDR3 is TGCGCCAGCAGTGAGTCGACTACTAGCGGGAGTTCTTACAATGAGCAGTTCTTC. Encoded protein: CASSESTTSGSSYNEQFF.

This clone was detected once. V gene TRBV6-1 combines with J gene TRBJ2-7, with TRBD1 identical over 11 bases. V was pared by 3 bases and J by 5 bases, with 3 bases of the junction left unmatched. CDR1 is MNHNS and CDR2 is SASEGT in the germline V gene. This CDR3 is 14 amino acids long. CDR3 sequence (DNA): TGTGCCAGCAGTGAGGGGACAGGGGGAAACGAGCAGTACGTC. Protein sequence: CASSEGTGGNEQYV.

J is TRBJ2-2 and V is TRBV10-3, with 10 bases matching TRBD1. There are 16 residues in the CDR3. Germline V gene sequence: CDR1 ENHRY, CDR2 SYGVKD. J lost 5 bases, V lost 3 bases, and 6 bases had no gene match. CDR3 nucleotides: TGTGCCATCAGTGATGGGGGACAGGGGTCTACCGGGGAGCTGTTTTTT. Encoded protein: CAISDGGQGSTGELFF.

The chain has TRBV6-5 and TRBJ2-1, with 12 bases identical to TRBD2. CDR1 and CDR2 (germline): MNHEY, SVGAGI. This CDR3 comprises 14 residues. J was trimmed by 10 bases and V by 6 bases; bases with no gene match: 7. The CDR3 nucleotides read TGTGCCAGCAGCACCGGGACTAGCGGGTTCGAGCAGTTCTTC. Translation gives CASSTGTSGFEQFF.

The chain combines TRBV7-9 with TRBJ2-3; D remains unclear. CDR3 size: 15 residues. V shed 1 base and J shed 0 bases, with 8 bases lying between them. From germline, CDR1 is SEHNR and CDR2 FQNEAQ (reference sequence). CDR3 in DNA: TGTGCCAGCAGCTTAGTTAGCACTAGCACAGATACGCAGTATTTT. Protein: CASSLVSTSTDTQYF.

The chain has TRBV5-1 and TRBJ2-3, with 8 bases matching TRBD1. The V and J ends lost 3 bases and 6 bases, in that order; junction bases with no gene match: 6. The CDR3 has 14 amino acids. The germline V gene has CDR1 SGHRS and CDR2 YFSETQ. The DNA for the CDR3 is TGCGCCAGCAGCTCTGAGACAGGGGCTGATACGCAGTATTTT. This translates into CASSSETGADTQYF.

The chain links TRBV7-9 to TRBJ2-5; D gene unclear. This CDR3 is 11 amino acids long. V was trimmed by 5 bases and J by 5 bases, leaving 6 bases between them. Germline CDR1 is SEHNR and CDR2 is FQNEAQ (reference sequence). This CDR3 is CASSQRETQYF. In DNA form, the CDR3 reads TGTGCCAGCAGCCAACGGGAGACCCAGTACTTC.